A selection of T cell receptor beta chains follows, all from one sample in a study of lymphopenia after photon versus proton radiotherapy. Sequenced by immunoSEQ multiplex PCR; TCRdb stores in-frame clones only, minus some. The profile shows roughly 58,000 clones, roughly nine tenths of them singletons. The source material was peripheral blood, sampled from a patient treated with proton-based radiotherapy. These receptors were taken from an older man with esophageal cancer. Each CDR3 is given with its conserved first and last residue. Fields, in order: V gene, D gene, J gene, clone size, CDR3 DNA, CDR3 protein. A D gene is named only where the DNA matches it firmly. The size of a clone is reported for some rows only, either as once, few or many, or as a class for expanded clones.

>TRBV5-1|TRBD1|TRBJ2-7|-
TGCGCCAGCAGCTATGGAATTGGACAGGGTATCCACGAGCAGTACTTC
CASSYGIGQGIHEQYF
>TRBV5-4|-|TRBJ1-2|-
TGTGCCAGCAGCACCCAGGGAGGCGGGAACTATGGCTACACCTTC
CASSTQGGGNYGYTF
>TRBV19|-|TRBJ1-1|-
TGTGCCAGTAGTATCGTGGCGGCGACCCTTTTCTTT
CASSIVAATLFF
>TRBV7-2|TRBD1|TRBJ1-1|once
TGTGCCAGCAGCTTAAGACAGGGAGGAGCTTTCTTT
CASSLRQGGAFF
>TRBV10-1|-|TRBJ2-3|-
TGCGCCAGCAGTCCCAGAACAGATACGCAGTATTTT
CASSPRTDTQYF
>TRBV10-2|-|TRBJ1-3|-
TGCGCCAGCAGTGAAGAAGGAAACACCATATATTTT
CASSEEGNTIYF
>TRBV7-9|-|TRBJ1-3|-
TGTGCCAGCAGCTTAATGGGTGCCTCTGGAAACACCATATATTTT
CASSLMGASGNTIYF
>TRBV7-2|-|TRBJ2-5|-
TGTGCCAGCAGCTTTGAGAAACAGGGGGGGCGAGAGACCCAGTACTTC
CASSFEKQGGRETQYF
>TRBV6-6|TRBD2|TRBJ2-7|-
TGTGCCAGCAGCCTCCTGGACAGCGGGAGAGCCGAGCAGTACTTC
CASSLLDSGRAEQYF
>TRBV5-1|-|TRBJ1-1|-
TGCGCCAGCAGCCACAGGACATTGGGGACCACTGAAGCTTTCTTT
CASSHRTLGTTEAFF
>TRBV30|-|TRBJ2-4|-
TGTGCCTGGAAAGGGCAGTCCAAAAACATTCAGTACTTC
CAWKGQSKNIQYF
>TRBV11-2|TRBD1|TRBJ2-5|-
TGTGCCAGCAGCTTAGAGACAGGGGTTTGGGAGACCCAGTACTTC
CASSLETGVWETQYF
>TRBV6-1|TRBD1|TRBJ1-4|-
TGTGCCAGCAGCACGGACAGGGGAAATGAAAAACTGTTTTTT
CASSTDRGNEKLFF
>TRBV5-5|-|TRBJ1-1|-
TGTGCCAGCAGCTCGCTGAGGGGTAACACTGAAGCTTTCTTT
CASSSLRGNTEAFF
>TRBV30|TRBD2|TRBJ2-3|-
TGTGCCTGGAGACAGGTTCGCGGGAGTGCTGATACGCAGTATTTT
CAWRQVRGSADTQYF
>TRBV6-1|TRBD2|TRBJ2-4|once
TGTGCCAGCAGTGAAGATCCTAGCGGGGGTACATTAGCCAAAAACATTCAGTACTTC
CASSEDPSGGTLAKNIQYF
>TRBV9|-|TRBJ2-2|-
TGTGCCAGCAGCGGACCGACGAACACCGGGGAGCTGTTTTTT
CASSGPTNTGELFF
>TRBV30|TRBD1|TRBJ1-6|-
TGTGCCTGGAGGGACAGGGAGTACTCACCCCTCCACTTT
CAWRDREYSPLHF
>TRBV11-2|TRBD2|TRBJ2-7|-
TGTGCCAGCAGCTTAGCGGGGGGACCGACCTACGAGCAGTACTTC
CASSLAGGPTYEQYF
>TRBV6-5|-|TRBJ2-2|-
TGTGCCAGCGAGGGGTTTGGTGGGGAGCTGTTTTTT
CASEGFGGELFF
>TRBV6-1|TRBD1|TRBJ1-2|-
TGTGCCAGCAGTGAACCGGGACAGCCTAACTATGGCTACACCTTC
CASSEPGQPNYGYTF
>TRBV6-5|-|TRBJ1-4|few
TGTGCCAGCAGGCACAGGGCTGCAACTAATGAAAAACTGTTTTTT
CASRHRAATNEKLFF
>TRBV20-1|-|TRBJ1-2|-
TGCAGTGCTCTCCCCGGTGGGGGCTACACCTTC
CSALPGGGYTF
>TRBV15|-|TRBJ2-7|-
TGTGCCACCAGCGGGGGTCAGATCCACGAGCAGTACTTC
CATSGGQIHEQYF
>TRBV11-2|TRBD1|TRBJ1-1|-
TGTGCCAGCAGCTTACGGACAGGGTGGGGCTCTGAAGCTTTCTTT
CASSLRTGWGSEAFF
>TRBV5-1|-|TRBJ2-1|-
TGCGCCAGCAGCCCTGGGGGAGTCAATGAGCAGTTCTTC
CASSPGGVNEQFF
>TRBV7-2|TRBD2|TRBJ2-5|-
TGTGCCAGCAGCTTAGGACTAGCGGGGGGGCAAGAGACCCAGTACTTC
CASSLGLAGGQETQYF
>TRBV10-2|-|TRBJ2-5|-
TGCGCCAGCAGTGAAGGAGCGAAAGAGACCCAGTACTTC
CASSEGAKETQYF
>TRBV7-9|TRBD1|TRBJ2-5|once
TGTGCCAGCAGCTTCCCGCAGACAGGGGAAGCAGCAGAGACCCAGTACTTC
CASSFPQTGEAAETQYF
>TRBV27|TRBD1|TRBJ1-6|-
TGTGCCAGCGCTGGGGACAGGGGCATAAGCTCCTATAATTCACCCCTCCACTTT
CASAGDRGISSYNSPLHF
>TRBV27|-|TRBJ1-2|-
TGTGCCAGCAGTCCTCAGGGACGTGGCTACACCTTC
CASSPQGRGYTF
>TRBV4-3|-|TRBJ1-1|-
TGCGCCAGCAGCCCGACGGGAAACACTGAAGCTTTCTTT
CASSPTGNTEAFF